Following are 21 T cell receptor beta chains from one sample sequenced in a study of T cells in Graves' hyperthyroidism and ophthalmopathy. Amplified TCR beta CDR3 regions derived from RNA transcripts. First-round RT-PCR targeting the TCR CDR3 was performed with the HTBI primer set. From the multiplex PCR reads, TCRdb called clonotypes with MiXCR, one entry per CDR3 protein. The sample lists fewer than 450,000 distinct CDR3 sequences, 17% occurring once. Material for sequencing was blood. These receptors were taken from a woman in her twenties or thirties with Graves' hyperthyroidism that later progressed to Graves' ophthalmopathy.

This clonotype was counted ten times or more. The chain carries TRBV11-2 and TRBJ1-2, with D perhaps TRBD1 (5 bases). CDR1 and CDR2 (germline): SGHAT, FQNNGV. The CDR3 is made up of 15 amino acids. Trimming stripped 6 bases from V and 1 base from J, with 15 bases between. The CDR3 here is CASRNYRRVNYGYTF. In DNA form, the CDR3 reads TGTGCCAGCAGGAATTACCGCAGGGTTAACTATGGCTACACCTTC.

The CDR3 DNA sequence: TGTGCCAGTAGTACTAGCGGATACACCTACGAGCAGTACTTC. Amino acids: CASSTSGYTYEQYF. The chain recombines TRBV19 with TRBJ2-7, with 7 bases matching TRBD2. Trimming at V came to 4 bases and at J to 2 bases, leaving 5 bases not matched to a gene. This CDR3 has 14 amino acids. Germline loops: CDR1 LNHDA, CDR2 SQIVND (reference sequence).

This clonotype was counted at least ten times. The chain combines TRBV15 with TRBJ2-1, with 15 bases fitting TRBD2. With 1 base clipped from V and 8 bases from J, the junction kept 6 bases outside the gene matches. The germline V gene encodes CDR1 LNHNV and CDR2 YYDKDF (reference sequence). This CDR3 region has 17 residues. CDR3 DNA sequence: TGTGCCACCAGCAGAGGGGGGACTAGCGGGAGGTACCATGAGCAGTTCTTC. This sequence encodes CATSRGGTSGRYHEQFF.

There are many counts of this clonotype. The genes are TRBV6-2 or TRBV6-3 and TRBJ1-2; 11 bases are a match to TRBD1. The CDR3 loop spans 17 amino acids. The V gene's germline CDR1 is MNHEY and CDR2 SVGEGT. With V trimmed by 2 bases and J by 5 bases, 10 bases remained unmatched. This CDR3 is CASSYNSGQGDWYGYTF. The CDR3 DNA is TGTGCCAGCAGTTACAATTCGGGACAGGGGGATTGGTATGGCTACACCTTC.

This clonotype was observed many times. DNA for the CDR3: TGTGCCAGCAGCCAAACGAGCGGGGGCGGGGAGCTGTTTTTT. Its protein is CASSQTSGGGELFF. The rearrangement uses TRBV3-1 and TRBJ2-2, with 8 nucleotides matching TRBD2. Trimming at V came to 2 bases and at J to 7 bases, leaving 3 bases not matched to a gene. The CDR3 consists of 14 residues. CDR1 is LGHDT and CDR2 is YNNKEL in the germline V gene (reference sequence).

Many counts were recorded for this clonotype. This chain uses TRBV3-1 with TRBJ1-1, with D possibly TRBD1 on 6 matching bases. This CDR3 is built from 14 residues. Germline CDR1 LGHDT, CDR2 YNNKEL (reference sequence). Trimming took 4 bases from V and 3 from J, leaving 12 bases between them. The CDR3 DNA reads TGTGCCAGCAGCCCCGATGGGGGGCACACTGAAGCTTTCTTT. Amino acid sequence: CASSPDGGHTEAFF. Based on the CDR3 plus reference TRBV3-1 and TRBJ1-1, the full variable domain is DTAVSQTPKYLVTQMGNDKSIKCEQNLGHDTMYWYKQDSKKFLKIMFSYNNKELIINETVPNRFSPKSPDKAHLNLHINSLELGDSAVYFCASSPDGGHTEAFFGQGTRLTVV.

This clonotype was seen many times. DNA of the CDR3: TGTGCCAGTAGTATTGGATTAGGGGGCAATTCACCCCTCCACTTT. Protein product: CASSIGLGGNSPLHF. The rearrangement links TRBV19 to TRBJ1-6; 7 bases line up with TRBD1. This CDR3 comprises 15 residues. V was pared by 3 bases and J by 7 bases, with 6 bases of the junction left unmatched. Looked up from germline, CDR1 is LNHDA and CDR2 is SQIVND (reference sequence). The full variable domain, rest sourced from reference TRBV19 and TRBJ1-6, is DGGITQSPKYLFRKEGQNVTLSCEQNLNHDAMYWYRQDPGQGLRLIYYSQIVNDFQKGDIAEGYSVSREKKESFPLTVTSAQKNPTAFYLCASSIGLGGNSPLHFGNGTRLTVT.

This clonotype has at least ten counts. The chain's CDR3 is CSAVPGQGPVDTQYF. For the CDR3, the DNA is TGCAGTGCCGTACCGGGACAGGGTCCCGTAGATACGCAGTATTTT. The chain joins TRBV20-1 to TRBJ2-3; 9 positions match TRBD1. Trimming removed 6 bases from V and 5 bases from J; junction bases left unmatched: 12. CDR1 is DFQATT and CDR2 is SNEGSKA in the germline V gene (reference sequence). The CDR3 is 15 residues long.

This clonotype was found many times. This chain connects TRBV20-1 to TRBJ2-3, with 11 bases matching TRBD2. V was pared by 5 bases and J by 4 bases, with 5 bases of the junction left unmatched. Germline V lookup: CDR1 DFQATT, CDR2 SNEGSKA (reference sequence). This CDR3 comprises 14 residues. CDR3 sequence reads: CSAPLAGASDTQYF. The CDR3 bases are TGCAGTGCTCCACTAGCGGGAGCGTCAGATACGCAGTATTTT.

This clonotype came up many times. The chain combines TRBV7-8 with TRBJ1-1, with no clear D. CDR1 is SGHVS, CDR2 FQNEAQ, per germline. Trimming pared 0 bases from V and 4 bases from J, leaving 12 bases between. The CDR3 is 15 amino acids. The CDR3 DNA follows: TGTGCCAGCAGCTTAGCCGGAGGAGGGATCACTGAAGCTTTCTTT. Translating it yields CASSLAGGGITEAFF.

Many counts were recorded for this clonotype. The chain is built from TRBV11-1 and TRBJ1-1; D possibly corresponds to TRBD1 (6 bases). CDR3 length equals 13 residues. The germline V and J ends were trimmed by 0 bases and 8 bases, with 10 bases remaining between them. CDR1 is SGHAT, CDR2 FQDESV, per germline (reference sequence). The CDR3 loop reads CASSLAPQGEAFF. The CDR3 DNA follows: TGTGCCAGCAGCTTAGCACCCCAGGGGGAAGCTTTCTTT.

This clonotype was seen repeatedly, ten times or more. CDR3 nucleotides: TGCAGTGCTAGTTCCGCTAGCGGGAGCTACGAGCAGTACTTC. It specifies CSASSASGSYEQYF. The gene calls are TRBV20-1 and TRBJ2-7, with 10 bases fitting TRBD2. Germline V gene sequence: CDR1 DFQATT, CDR2 SNEGSKA (reference sequence). The CDR3 runs 14 residues. Germline trimming cut 3 bases from V and 3 bases from J; bases unmatched to any gene: 5.

The CDR3 DNA reads as TGTGCCAGCAGCCAAGATCTCTTGAAGGACTATGGAAACAATGAGCAGTTCTTC. The encoded protein is CASSQDLLKDYGNNEQFF. The rearrangement links TRBV14 to TRBJ2-1, with TRBD2 as a possible D gene (6 bases). The length of the CDR3 is 18 residues. V lost 0 bases and J 5 bases, leaving 20 bases between the germline ends. CDR1 is SGHDN and CDR2 is FVKESK in the germline V gene.

This clonotype was detected many times. The J gene is TRBJ2-5, the V gene TRBV2, with D possibly TRBD1 on 5 matching bases. This CDR3 contains 14 residues. V lost 10 bases and J lost 2, with 17 bases in between. Per the germline V gene, CDR1 is SNHLY and CDR2 is FYNNEI. The CDR3 DNA sequence: TGTGCCACCCTTGGTCAGACAGAACAAGAGACCCAGTACTTC. This gives the protein CATLGQTEQETQYF.

The table lists this clonotype with many counts. The V gene is TRBV29-1, the J gene TRBJ2-3; 9 nucleotides match TRBD2. From germline, CDR1 is SQVTM and CDR2 ANQGSEA. V trimming: 1 base; J trimming: 2 bases; junction bases outside the gene matches: 4. The CDR3 is made up of 15 amino acids. The DNA of the CDR3 is TGCAGCGTTGAAGTACAGCGGGAGGACACAGATACGCAGTATTTT. Translation: CSVEVQREDTDTQYF.

This clonotype was seen more than once but under ten times. The rearrangement links TRBV4-2 to TRBJ2-5; the D is unclear. CDR3 length: 17 amino acids. Germline lookup yields CDR1 LGHNA and CDR2 YNFKEQ. Trimming took off 0 bases at V and 3 bases at J, with 17 bases between the two ends. This CDR3 reads CASSQDLLPSGEETQYF. CDR3 DNA sequence: TGTGCCAGCAGCCAAGATCTGCTTCCTAGTGGGGAAGAGACCCAGTACTTC.

The table lists this clonotype with many counts. This chain joins TRBV7-9 and TRBJ1-4; D not certain. Trimming cost V 4 bases and J 8 bases, with 17 bases left between them. CDR3 size: 15 residues. Germline V gene sequence: CDR1 SEHNR, CDR2 FQNEAQ (reference sequence). For the CDR3, the DNA is TGTGCCAGCAGCTCCTCAACTGGGGAAGCGGAAAAACTGTTTTTT. The encoded protein is CASSSSTGEAEKLFF.

This clonotype was counted many times. The rearrangement links TRBV12-3 or TRBV12-4 to TRBJ1-5, with 9 nucleotides matching TRBD1. The V segment lost 2 bases and the J segment 7 bases; nucleotides outside the gene matches: 6. The CDR3 sequence is 15 residues long. The CDR3 here is CASSLIGTGQQPQHF. In DNA form, the CDR3 reads TGTGCCAGCAGTTTAATCGGGACAGGGCAACAGCCCCAGCATTTT.

This clonotype was seen many times. The chain recombines TRBV2 with TRBJ2-3, with 7 positions matching TRBD2. Germline V gives CDR1 SNHLY, CDR2 FYNNEI. CDR3 size: 14 residues. The J segment lost 2 bases and the V segment lost 7 bases, leaving 6 bases of the junction unmatched. The CDR3 nucleotides read TGTGCCAGCAACAAAGCGGGGCCCACAGATACGCAGTATTTT. Translating it yields CASNKAGPTDTQYF.

This clonotype was picked up many times. CDR3 in amino acids: CSASPGNEQFF. CDR3 bases: TGCAGTGCTTCTCCGGGCAATGAGCAGTTCTTC. The rearrangement joins TRBV20-1 to TRBJ2-1; D not resolved. The V end was cut by 5 bases, the J end by 6 bases, with 8 bases between. This CDR3 comprises 11 residues. Germline V gives CDR1 DFQATT, CDR2 SNEGSKA (reference sequence).

This clonotype was seen a handful of times. This sequence joins TRBV20-1 and TRBJ1-2; TRBD1 matches at 8 bases. With 3 bases clipped from V and 6 bases from J, the junction kept 3 bases outside the gene matches. The germline V gene has CDR1 DFQATT and CDR2 SNEGSKA (reference sequence). The CDR3 is 12 residues long. DNA for the CDR3: TGCAGTGCTAGGACAGGGGTGGATGGCTACACCTTC. Its protein is CSARTGVDGYTF.